The source of this T cell receptor beta chain is a study of blood T cell repertoires in COVID-19. Across the whole study: Nucleic acid was either cDNA or gDNA, and it came from T cells, B-cell-depleted T cells, or PBMCs.

After removal of 0 bases from V and 2 bases from J, the junction contained 4 bases not matched to a gene. CDR3 size: 15 residues. CDR1 is SGDLS and CDR2 is YYNGEE in the germline V gene. This clone appeared a single time. In the authors' methods: The authors estimated nucleated cell counts from reference gene primer amplification. The repertoire was sequenced with immunoSEQ multiplex PCR; TCRdb's copy has only in-frame clones and lacks some. From that table come the V and J calls and clone size; the DNA was used to work out D and trimming. This table holds more than 250,000 clones, around 87% found once.

The sequenced sample was peripheral blood. The chain recombines TRBV9 with TRBJ1-2; 7 bases line up with TRBD1. This TCR came from a man aged 45-60 years with active or convalescent COVID-19. The CDR3 bases are TGTGCCAGCAGCGTAGCCCTGGGACAGAACTATGGCTACACCTTC. This encodes CASSVALGQNYGYTF. The entire variable domain, with the rest obtained from reference TRBV9 and TRBJ1-2, is as follows: DSGVTQTPKHLITATGQRVTLRCSPRSGDLSVYWYQQSLDQGLQFLIQYYNGEERAKGNILERFSAQQFPDLHSELNLSSLELGDSALYFCASSVALGQNYGYTFGSGTRLTVV.